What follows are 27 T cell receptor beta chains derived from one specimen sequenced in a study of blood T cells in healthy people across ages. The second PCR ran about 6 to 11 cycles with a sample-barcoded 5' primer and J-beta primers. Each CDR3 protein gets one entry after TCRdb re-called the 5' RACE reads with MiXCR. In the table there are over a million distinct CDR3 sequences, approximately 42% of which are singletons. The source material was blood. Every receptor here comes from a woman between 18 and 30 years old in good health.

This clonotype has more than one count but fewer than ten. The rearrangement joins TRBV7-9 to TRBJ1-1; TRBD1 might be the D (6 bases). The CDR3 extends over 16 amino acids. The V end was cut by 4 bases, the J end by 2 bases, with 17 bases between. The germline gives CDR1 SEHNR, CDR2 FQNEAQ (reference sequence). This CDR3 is CASSSPRGQLNTEAFF. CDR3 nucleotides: TGTGCCAGCAGCTCACCAAGAGGACAGTTAAACACTGAAGCTTTCTTT.

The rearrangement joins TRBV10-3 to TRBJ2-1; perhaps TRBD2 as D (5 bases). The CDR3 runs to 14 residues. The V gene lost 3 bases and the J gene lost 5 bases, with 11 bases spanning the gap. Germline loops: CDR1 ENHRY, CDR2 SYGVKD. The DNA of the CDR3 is TGTGCCATCAGTGACCCGGGATCCCACAATGAGCAGTTCTTC. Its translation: CAISDPGSHNEQFF.

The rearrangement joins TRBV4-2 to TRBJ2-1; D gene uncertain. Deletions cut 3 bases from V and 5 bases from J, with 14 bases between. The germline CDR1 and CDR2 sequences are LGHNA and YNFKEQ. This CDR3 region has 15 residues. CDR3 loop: CASSHDTHQDNEQFF. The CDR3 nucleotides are TGTGCCAGCAGCCACGACACACATCAAGACAATGAGCAGTTCTTC.

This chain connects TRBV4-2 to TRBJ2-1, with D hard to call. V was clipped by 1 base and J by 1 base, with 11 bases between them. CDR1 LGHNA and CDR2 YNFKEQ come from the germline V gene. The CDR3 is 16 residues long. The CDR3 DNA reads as TGTGCCAGCAGCCAAGGGGCTGACGAATCCTACAATGAGCAGTTCTTC. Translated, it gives CASSQGADESYNEQFF.

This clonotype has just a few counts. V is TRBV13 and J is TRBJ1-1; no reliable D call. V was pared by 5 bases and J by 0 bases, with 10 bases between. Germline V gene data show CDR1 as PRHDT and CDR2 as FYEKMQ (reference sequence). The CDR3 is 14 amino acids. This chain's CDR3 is CASSGDPVNTEAFF. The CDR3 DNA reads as TGTGCCAGCAGCGGTGACCCAGTGAACACTGAAGCTTTCTTT.

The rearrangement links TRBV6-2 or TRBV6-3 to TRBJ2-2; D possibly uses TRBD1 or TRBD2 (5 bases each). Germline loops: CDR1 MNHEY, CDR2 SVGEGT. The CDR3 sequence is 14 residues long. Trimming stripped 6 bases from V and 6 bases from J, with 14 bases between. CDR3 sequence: CASRPPRGAGELFF. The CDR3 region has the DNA TGTGCCAGCAGGCCCCCTAGAGGGGCCGGGGAGCTGTTTTTT.

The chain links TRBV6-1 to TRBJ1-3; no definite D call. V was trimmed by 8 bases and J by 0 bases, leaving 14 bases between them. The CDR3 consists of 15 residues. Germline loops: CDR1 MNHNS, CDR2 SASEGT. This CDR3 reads CASANKGASGNTIYF. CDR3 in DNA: TGTGCCAGCGCCAACAAAGGCGCCTCTGGAAACACCATATATTTT.

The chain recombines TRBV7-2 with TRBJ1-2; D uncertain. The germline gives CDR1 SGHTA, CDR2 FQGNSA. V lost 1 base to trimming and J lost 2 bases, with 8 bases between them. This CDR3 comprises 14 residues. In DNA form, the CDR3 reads TGTGCCAGCAGCTTAGGTATTTCGAACTATGGCTACACCTTC. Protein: CASSLGISNYGYTF. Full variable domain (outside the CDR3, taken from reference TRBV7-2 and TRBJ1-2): GAGVSQSPSNKVTEKGKDVELRCDPISGHTALYWYRQSLGQGLEFLIYFQGNSAPDKSGLPSDRFSAERTGGSVSTLTIQRTQQEDSAVYLCASSLGISNYGYTFGSGTRLTVV.

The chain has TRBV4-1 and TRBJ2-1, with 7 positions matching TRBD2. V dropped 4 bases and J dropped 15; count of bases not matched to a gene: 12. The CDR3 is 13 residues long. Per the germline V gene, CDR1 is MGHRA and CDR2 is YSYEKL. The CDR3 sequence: CASSPLRDYELFF. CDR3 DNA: TGCGCCAGCAGCCCCCTCCGGGACTATGAGTTGTTCTTC.

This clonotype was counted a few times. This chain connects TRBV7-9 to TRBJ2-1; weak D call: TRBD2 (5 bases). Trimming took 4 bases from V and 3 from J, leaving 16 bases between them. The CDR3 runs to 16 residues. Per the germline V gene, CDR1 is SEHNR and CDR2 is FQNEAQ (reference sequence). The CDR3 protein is CASSSRWSTSYNEQFF. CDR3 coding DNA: TGTGCCAGCAGCTCCCGGTGGTCTACTAGCTACAATGAGCAGTTCTTC.

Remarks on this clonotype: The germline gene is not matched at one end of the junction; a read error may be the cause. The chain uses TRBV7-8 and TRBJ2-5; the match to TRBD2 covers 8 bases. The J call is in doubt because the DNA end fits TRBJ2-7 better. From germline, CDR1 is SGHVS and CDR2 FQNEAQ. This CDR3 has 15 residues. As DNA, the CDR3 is TGTGCCGGCAGCTCACCTCGGAGCGGGAGTTACGAGCAGTACTTC. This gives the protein CAGSSPRSGSYEQYF.

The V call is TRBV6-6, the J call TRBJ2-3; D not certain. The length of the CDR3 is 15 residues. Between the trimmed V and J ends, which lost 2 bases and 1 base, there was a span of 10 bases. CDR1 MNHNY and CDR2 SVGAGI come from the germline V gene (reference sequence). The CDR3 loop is CASSYGLWGTDTQYF. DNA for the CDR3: TGTGCCAGCAGTTACGGCCTTTGGGGCACAGATACGCAGTATTTT.

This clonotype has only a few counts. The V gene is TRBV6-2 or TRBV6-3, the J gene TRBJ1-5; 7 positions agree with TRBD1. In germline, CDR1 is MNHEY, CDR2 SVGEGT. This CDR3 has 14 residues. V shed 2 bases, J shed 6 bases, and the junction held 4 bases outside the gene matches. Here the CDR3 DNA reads TGTGCCAGCAGTTACAAAAGGGGGCGTCAGCCCCAGCATTTT. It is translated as CASSYKRGRQPQHF.

The CDR3 coding sequence is TGCGCCAGCAGCCAAGACCCTTGGGAACCAAACTATGGCTACACCTTC. Residues: CASSQDPWEPNYGYTF. V and J are TRBV4-1 and TRBJ1-2; D remains unclear. Germline values: CDR1 MGHRA, CDR2 YSYEKL. The CDR3 is 16 amino acids. Trimming removed 0 bases from V and 2 bases from J, with 13 bases in between.

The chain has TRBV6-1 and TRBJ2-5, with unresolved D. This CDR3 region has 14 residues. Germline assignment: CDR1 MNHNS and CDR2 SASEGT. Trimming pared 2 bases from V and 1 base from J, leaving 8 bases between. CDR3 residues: CASSESWVQETQYF. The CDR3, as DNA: TGTGCCAGCAGTGAATCCTGGGTCCAAGAGACCCAGTACTTC.

The CDR3 nucleotides read TGTGCCAGCAGCGACAGGGGGCTCTTTATCGAGCAGTACTTC. It specifies CASSDRGLFIEQYF. The chain uses TRBV6-2 or TRBV6-3 and TRBJ2-7, with 10 bases that match TRBD1. Germline V CDR1 and CDR2: MNHEY, SVGEGT. The CDR3 contains 14 residues. Trimming cost V 6 bases and J 6 bases; bases outside gene matches: 8.

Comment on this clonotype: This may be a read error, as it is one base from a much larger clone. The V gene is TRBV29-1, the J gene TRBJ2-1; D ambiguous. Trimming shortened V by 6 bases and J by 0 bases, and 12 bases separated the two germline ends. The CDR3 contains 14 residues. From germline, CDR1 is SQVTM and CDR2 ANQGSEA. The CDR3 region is CSVTDSNSYNEQFF. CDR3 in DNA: TGCAGCGTCACCGACTCGAACTCCTACAATGAGCAGTTCTTC.

CDR3 coding DNA: TGTGCCAGCAGCAAAGTCGGCCTAGCGGGAGTCAATGAGCAGTTCTTC. The encoded protein is CASSKVGLAGVNEQFF. The V call is TRBV21-1, the J call TRBJ2-1; the DNA was not compared with TRBD2, the D call given in the table. TRBV21-1 is noted as a pseudogene. This CDR3 has 16 amino acids.

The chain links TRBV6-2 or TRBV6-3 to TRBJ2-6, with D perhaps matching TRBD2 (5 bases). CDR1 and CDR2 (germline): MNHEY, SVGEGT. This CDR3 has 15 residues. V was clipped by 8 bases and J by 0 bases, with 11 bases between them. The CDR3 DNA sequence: TGTGCCAGCCAGGACGGAGGCTCTGGGGCCAACGTCCTGACTTTC. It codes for CASQDGGSGANVLTF.

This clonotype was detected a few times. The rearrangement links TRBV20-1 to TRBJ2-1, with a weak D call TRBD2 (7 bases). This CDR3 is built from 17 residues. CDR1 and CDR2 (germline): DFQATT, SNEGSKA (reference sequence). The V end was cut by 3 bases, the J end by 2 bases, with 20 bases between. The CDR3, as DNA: TGCAGTGCTAGGGACTCAGGGGTGGGGGGGCCCTACAATGAGCAGTTCTTC. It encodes CSARDSGVGGPYNEQFF.

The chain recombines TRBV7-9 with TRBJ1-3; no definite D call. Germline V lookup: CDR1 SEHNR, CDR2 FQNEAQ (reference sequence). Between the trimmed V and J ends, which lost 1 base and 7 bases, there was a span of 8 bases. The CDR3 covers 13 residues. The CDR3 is CASSLGQANTIYF. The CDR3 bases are TGTGCCAGCAGCTTAGGTCAGGCGAACACCATATATTTT.

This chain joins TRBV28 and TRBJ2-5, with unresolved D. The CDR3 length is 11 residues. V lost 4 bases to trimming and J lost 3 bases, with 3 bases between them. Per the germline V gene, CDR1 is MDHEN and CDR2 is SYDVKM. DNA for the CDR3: TGTGCCAGCAGTTGGAAAGAGACCCAGTACTTC. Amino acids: CASSWKETQYF.

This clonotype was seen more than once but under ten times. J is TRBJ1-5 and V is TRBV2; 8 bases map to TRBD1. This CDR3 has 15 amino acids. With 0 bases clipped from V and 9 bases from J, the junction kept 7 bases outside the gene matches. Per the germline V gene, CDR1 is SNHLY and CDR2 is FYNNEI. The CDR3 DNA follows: TGTGCCAGCAGTGAAGCCGGACAGGGACCTCGGCCCCAGCATTTT. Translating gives CASSEAGQGPRPQHF.

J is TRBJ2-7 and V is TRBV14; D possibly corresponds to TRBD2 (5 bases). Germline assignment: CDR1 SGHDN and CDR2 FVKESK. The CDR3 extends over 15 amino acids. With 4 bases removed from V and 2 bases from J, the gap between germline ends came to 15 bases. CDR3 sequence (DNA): TGTGCCAGCAGCCTCGGCAGAGGGCACCCCTACGAGCAGTACTTC. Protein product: CASSLGRGHPYEQYF.

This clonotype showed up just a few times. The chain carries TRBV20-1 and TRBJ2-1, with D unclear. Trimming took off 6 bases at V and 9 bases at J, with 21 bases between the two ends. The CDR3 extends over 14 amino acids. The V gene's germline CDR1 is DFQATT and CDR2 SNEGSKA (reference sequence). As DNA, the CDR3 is TGCAGTGCGGACGCGGCAGACCATGGTGGTGAGCAGTTCTTC. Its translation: CSADAADHGGEQFF.

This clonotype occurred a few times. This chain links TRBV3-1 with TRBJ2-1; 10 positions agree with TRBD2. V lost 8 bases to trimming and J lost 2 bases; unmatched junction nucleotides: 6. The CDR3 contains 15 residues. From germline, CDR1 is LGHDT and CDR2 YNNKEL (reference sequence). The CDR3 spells CASSTSGEPYNEQFF. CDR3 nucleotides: TGTGCCAGCTCCACTAGCGGGGAGCCCTACAATGAGCAGTTCTTC.

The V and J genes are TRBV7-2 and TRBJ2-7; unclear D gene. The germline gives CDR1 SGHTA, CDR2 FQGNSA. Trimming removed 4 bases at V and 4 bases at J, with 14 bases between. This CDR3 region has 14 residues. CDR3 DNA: TGTGCCAGCAGCTCCTTTGCTAAAAGTTACGAGCAGTACTTC. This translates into CASSSFAKSYEQYF.